Following are 14 T cell receptor beta chains from one sample sequenced in a study of shared clonotypes between healthy human individuals. As defined, naive CD8 cells were CD45RO-negative and positively selected for CCR7, with terminally differentiated effector memory CD45RA+ cells excluded. Sequencing used immunoSEQ multiplex PCR; TCRdb keeps in-frame clones, though not all of them. The sample lists 2 million to 2.5 million clones, more than 85% occurring once. The sequenced sample was naive CD8+ T cells from PBMCs. These receptors originate from a man aged 18 to 30 in good health. Some clones in this sample may be carry-over from other donors' samples.

The V call is TRBV19, the J call TRBJ2-3; 7 positions agree with TRBD2. The CDR3 has 15 residues. The germline V gene has CDR1 LNHDA and CDR2 SQIVND (reference sequence). V dropped 5 bases and J dropped 2; count of bases not matched to a gene: 7. The CDR3 DNA reads as TGTGCCAGTAGTTCCACTAGCGCCGTCACAGATACGCAGTATTTT. Protein sequence: CASSSTSAVTDTQYF. Full variable domain (remainder filled in from reference TRBV19 and TRBJ2-3): DGGITQSPKYLFRKEGQNVTLSCEQNLNHDAMYWYRQDPGQGLRLIYYSQIVNDFQKGDIAEGYSVSREKKESFPLTVTSAQKNPTAFYLCASSSTSAVTDTQYFGPGTRLTVL.

V gene TRBV11-2 combines with J gene TRBJ1-1, with D perhaps TRBD1 (6 bases). Between the trimmed V and J ends, which lost 2 bases and 5 bases, there was a span of 12 bases. The CDR3 has 14 residues. Germline V gives CDR1 SGHAT, CDR2 FQNNGV. The CDR3 loop reads CASSLNRVWTEAFF. Here the CDR3 DNA reads TGTGCCAGCAGCTTAAACAGGGTTTGGACTGAAGCTTTCTTT.

In this sample, this clone turned up a few times. The chain links TRBV7-3 to TRBJ2-5; the D is unclear. The CDR3 is 14 residues long. CDR1 and CDR2 from the germline V gene are SGHTA and FQGTGA. The ends were cut back, 0 bases at V and 3 bases at J, with 8 bases in the middle. This CDR3 is CASSLTGPKETQYF. CDR3 bases: TGTGCCAGCAGCTTAACTGGACCGAAAGAGACCCAGTACTTC.

This sequence joins TRBV7-7 and TRBJ2-1; 9 nucleotides align to TRBD2. The CDR3 is 15 residues long. Germline V gene data show CDR1 as SSHAT and CDR2 as FNYEAQ (reference sequence). V shed 0 bases, J shed 3 bases, and the junction held 0 bases outside the gene matches. The CDR3 DNA follows: TGTGCCAGCAGCTTAGCGACTAGCGGCTACAATGAGCAGTTCTTC. This encodes CASSLATSGYNEQFF. Complete variable domain (other parts from reference TRBV7-7 and TRBJ2-1): GAGVSQSPRYKVTKRGQDVTLRCDPISSHATLYWYQQALGQGPEFLTYFNYEAQPDKSGLPSDRFSAERPEGSISTLTIQRTEQRDSAMYRCASSLATSGYNEQFFGPGTRLTVL.

This rearrangement joins TRBV27 to TRBJ1-2, with D uncertain. There are 13 residues in the CDR3. Deletions cut 8 bases from V and 3 bases from J, with 13 bases between. CDR1 and CDR2 from the germline V gene are MNHEY and SMNVEV (reference sequence). The CDR3 here is CASRWGGDYGYTF. CDR3 bases: TGTGCCAGCCGCTGGGGTGGAGACTATGGCTACACCTTC.

The genes are TRBV27 and TRBJ2-1; the match to TRBD2 covers 13 bases. The CDR3 totals 15 residues. In germline, CDR1 is MNHEY, CDR2 SMNVEV (reference sequence). V lost 3 bases to trimming and J lost 5 bases; unmatched junction nucleotides: 1. The CDR3 nucleotides read TGTGCCAGCAGTTTTGGGACTAGCGGGGACAATGAGCAGTTCTTC. Translating gives CASSFGTSGDNEQFF.

This chain links TRBV9 with TRBJ2-1, with TRBD2 identical over 7 bases. Germline-derived CDR1 and CDR2 are SGDLS and YYNGEE. This CDR3 region has 15 residues. V lost 4 bases to trimming and J lost 5 bases; unmatched junction nucleotides: 9. In nucleotides, the CDR3 is TGTGCCAGCAGCCCCTGGGGGGGAGGGGACAATGAGCAGTTCTTC. It yields the protein CASSPWGGGDNEQFF.

The chain carries TRBV4-2 and TRBJ1-5, with 10 bases fitting TRBD1. This CDR3 has 21 amino acids. The J segment lost 1 base and the V segment lost 3 bases, leaving 18 bases of the junction unmatched. Germline V gives CDR1 LGHNA, CDR2 YNFKEQ. CDR3 sequence reads: CASSHQPPPDRGGNSNQPQHF. The CDR3 DNA reads TGTGCCAGCAGCCACCAACCTCCCCCGGACAGGGGGGGGAACAGCAATCAGCCCCAGCATTTT.

The chain has TRBV6-5 and TRBJ2-7; D ambiguous. The length of the CDR3 is 12 residues. Germline lookup yields CDR1 MNHEY and CDR2 SVGAGI. V was clipped by 8 bases and J by 6 bases, with 14 bases between them. This CDR3 is CASLSDYREQYF. In nucleotides, the CDR3 is TGTGCCAGCCTTTCCGATTATCGCGAGCAGTACTTC.

This sequence joins TRBV18 and TRBJ1-2, with 8 bases matching TRBD1. CDR3 length equals 15 residues. Germline V lookup: CDR1 KGHSH, CDR2 LQKENI. V gave up 0 bases and J gave up 4 bases; unmatched junction bases: 4. The CDR3 DNA reads TGTGCCAGCTCACCACCAGACAGGGGCCTCTATGGCTACACCTTC. Protein sequence: CASSPPDRGLYGYTF.

The CDR3 loop reads CASSPGEARKYTDTQYF. CDR3 sequence (DNA): TGTGCCAGCAGCCCCGGAGAGGCTCGGAAATACACAGATACGCAGTATTTT. The chain recombines TRBV14 with TRBJ2-3, with no clear D. The CDR3 extends over 17 amino acids. Trimming shortened V by 4 bases and J by 2 bases, and 19 bases separated the two germline ends. Germline loops: CDR1 SGHDN, CDR2 FVKESK.

The chain couples TRBV5-5 to TRBJ2-7; perhaps D is TRBD1 or TRBD2 (5 bases each). There are 16 residues in the CDR3. Per the germline V gene, CDR1 is SGHKS and CDR2 is YYEKEE (reference sequence). The V and J ends lost 4 bases and 0 bases respectively, with 17 bases between them. This chain's CDR3 is CASSARAGTASYEQYF. DNA for the CDR3: TGTGCCAGCAGCGCGAGGGCCGGGACGGCCTCCTACGAGCAGTACTTC.

This clone was recorded a few times. Other nucleotide sequences in the sample specify the same CDR3. The chain joins TRBV27 to TRBJ2-7; D unclear. Germline V gives CDR1 MNHEY, CDR2 SMNVEV (reference sequence). Trimming left V 0 bases short and J 0 bases short, with 6 bases between. This CDR3 comprises 14 residues. CDR3: CASSLSPGSYEQYF. CDR3 bases: TGTGCCAGCAGTTTATCGCCGGGCTCCTACGAGCAGTACTTC.

The chain joins TRBV2 to TRBJ2-5, with D possibly matching TRBD2 (5 bases). This CDR3 has 11 residues. Germline values: CDR1 SNHLY, CDR2 FYNNEI. The V and J ends lost 8 bases and 5 bases respectively, with 9 bases between them. Here the CDR3 DNA reads TGTGCCAGCCCCCCGGGGGAGACCCAGTACTTC. Translating gives CASPPGETQYF.